This T cell receptor (beta chain) came from a study of blood T cell repertoires in COVID-19. Clones were sequenced by immunoSEQ multiplex PCR, and TCRdb holds only the in-frame ones, with some missing. The sample records about 320,000 clones, around 90% being singletons. Recovery meant two consecutive negative NP/OP PCR tests, professional clearance, or resolved symptoms. The germline V gene encodes CDR1 MNHNS and CDR2 SASEGT. This CDR3 is 15 amino acids long. V lost 2 bases and J lost 0, with 10 bases in between. The specimen sequenced was PBMCs or T cells enriched from blood (not recorded which). The V call is TRBV6-1, the J call TRBJ1-2; possibly TRBD1 for D (6 bases). The source of this sequence is a man aged 55-75 years who had recovered from COVID-19. CDR3 DNA: TGTGCCAGCAGTGAACCGGGACACTCTAACTATGGCTACACCTTC. The encoded protein is CASSEPGHSNYGYTF.